The entry that follows covers one TCR beta chain sequence. The source of the sample is a study of blood T cell repertoires in COVID-19. The wider study: Samples representing acute and convalescent COVID-19 were sourced from the United States, Italy and Spain. T cells, B-cell-depleted T cells, or PBMCs supplied cDNA or gDNA.

There are 15 residues in the CDR3. Germline V gene sequence: CDR1 MNHEY, CDR2 SVGAGI. The ends were cut back, 5 bases at V and 4 bases at J, with 17 bases in the middle. Per the authors' pipeline: Amplification of reference gene primers provided the estimated nucleated cell counts. The method was immunoSEQ multiplex PCR; TCRdb's version includes in-frame clones alone and lacks a portion of them. Clonal size and the V and J genes are those of that table, whereas D and trimming came from the DNA. The sample yields about 70,000 clones, around 84% seen once. The rearrangement uses TRBV6-5 and TRBJ1-2; D perhaps matches TRBD1 (5 bases). Sequenced sample: peripheral blood. The sequence was collected from a woman between 65 and 79 years old with acute or convalescent COVID-19. The CDR3 DNA reads TGTGCCAGCAGTCCGCCGGGGGACGGCCCCTATGGCTACACCTTC. This gives the protein CASSPPGDGPYGYTF.